This T cell receptor (beta chain) was captured in a study of graft-versus-host responses after intestinal transplantation. Turning to the study itself: Transplants were multivisceral, liver-intestinal, or isolated intestinal. After anti-thymocyte globulin induction, recipients took tacrolimus and steroids for approximately three years.

Both CD3+CD4+ and CD3+CD8+ responders that were proliferating and CFSE-low underwent sorting after the reaction. Sequenced by immunoSEQ multiplex PCR; TCRdb stores in-frame clones only, minus some. The table lists roughly 20,000 clones, about 55% of them singletons. The V gene lost 0 bases and the J gene lost 10 bases, with 6 bases spanning the gap. The CDR3 loop spans 12 amino acids. Germline V CDR1 and CDR2: MNHNS, SASEGT. The chain links TRBV6-1 to TRBJ1-4; D gene uncertain. This receptor was identified in a human patient who received an intestinal transplant. The sample consisted of alloreactive CD4+ T cells from a mixed lymphocyte reaction culture, taken before intestinal transplant. Subset of the sample: CFSE-low proliferating T cells sorted from roughly 6-day pre-transplant mixed lymphocyte reaction (GvH or HvG direction). The CDR3, as DNA: TGTGCCAGCAGTGAAGCTTCGTCAAAACTGTTTTTT. Translating it yields CASSEASSKLFF.